Listed below are T cell receptor beta chains from one sample, sequenced in a study of blood T cell repertoires in COVID-19. Assay: immunoSEQ multiplex PCR; the TCRdb copy retains only in-frame clones and omits some. Here the sample spans about 250,000 clones, about 90% being singletons. Sequencing was carried out using peripheral blood. The receptors shown here come from a man older than 75 with acute or convalescent COVID-19. The CDR3 runs from the conserved cysteine through the conserved F or W. A D gene is named only where the DNA matches it firmly. Not all rows give a size; the values are once, few, many and, for expanded clones, a class.

v_call	j_call	d_call	clone_size	cdr3_aa	cdr3_nt
TRBV14	TRBJ2-3	TRBD2	NA	CASSPGVAGVGDTQYF	TGTGCCAGCAGCCCGGGGGTAGCGGGAGTTGGAGATACGCAGTATTTT
TRBV19	TRBJ2-3	NA	NA	CATKGWGGAGDTQYF	TGTGCCACCAAAGGATGGGGGGGGGCCGGAGATACGCAGTATTTT
TRBV7-6	TRBJ2-3	NA	NA	CASSLVGRSTDTQYF	TGTGCCAGCAGCTTAGTGGGCAGAAGCACAGATACGCAGTATTTT
TRBV28	TRBJ1-5	NA	NA	CASSAMRRGWSNQPQHF	TGTGCCAGCAGTGCAATGAGGAGGGGCTGGAGCAATCAGCCCCAGCATTTT
TRBV5-1	TRBJ2-3	NA	once	CASSSRRGRPDTQYF	TGCGCCAGCAGCTCACGGAGGGGGCGACCAGATACGCAGTATTTT
TRBV12-5	TRBJ2-1	TRBD2	NA	CASGGGAGGDEQFF	TGTGCTAGTGGTGGAGGAGCGGGAGGGGATGAGCAGTTCTTC
TRBV18	TRBJ1-2	TRBD1	NA	CASSRESTGTNYGYTF	TGTGCCAGCTCACGAGAGTCGACAGGGACTAACTATGGCTACACCTTC
TRBV28	TRBJ1-2	NA	once	CASRRGGNYGYTF	TGTGCCAGCCGACGAGGGGGTAACTATGGCTACACCTTC
TRBV4-2	TRBJ1-2	TRBD1	NA	CASSQLQQGVSYGYTF	TGTGCCAGCAGCCAACTTCAACAGGGGGTTAGTTATGGCTACACCTTC
TRBV5-1	TRBJ2-3	NA	NA	CASTIGGRVGTDTQYF	TGCGCCAGCACCATTGGGGGCCGGGTCGGCACAGATACGCAGTATTTT
TRBV14	TRBJ1-2	NA	NA	CASSSTRLGGYGYTF	TGTGCCAGCAGCTCTACGCGTCTGGGGGGCTATGGCTACACCTTC
TRBV5-1	TRBJ1-3	TRBD1	NA	CASSLPGTATSGNTIYF	TGCGCCAGCAGCTTGCCAGGGACAGCCACATCTGGAAACACCATATATTTT
TRBV7-9	TRBJ1-2	NA	NA	CASSLAPLDSPYGYTF	TGTGCCAGCAGCTTAGCGCCCCTTGACAGTCCTTATGGCTACACCTTC
TRBV4-2	TRBJ2-2	TRBD2	NA	CASSQAMVPSGSLTGELFF	TGTGCCAGCAGCCAAGCGATGGTCCCTAGCGGGAGTCTCACCGGGGAGCTGTTTTTT
TRBV25-1	TRBJ2-5	NA	NA	CASSQMGGTQYF	TGTGCCAGCAGTCAAATGGGGGGGACCCAGTACTTC
TRBV7-3	TRBJ2-7	TRBD2	NA	CASSPTGGGLEQYF	TGTGCCAGCAGCCCCACGGGGGGGGGCCTAGAGCAGTACTTC
TRBV6-5	TRBJ1-1	NA	NA	CASSPVRNTEAFF	TGTGCCAGCAGTCCTGTGAGGAACACTGAAGCTTTCTTT
TRBV7-2	TRBJ2-1	NA	few	CASSLQAGTTYNEQFF	TGTGCCAGCAGCTTACAGGCGGGGACGACCTACAATGAGCAGTTCTTC
TRBV27	TRBJ1-1	TRBD1	NA	CASTQDRGHTEAFF	TGTGCCAGCACCCAGGACAGGGGGCACACTGAAGCTTTCTTT
TRBV19	TRBJ1-4	TRBD1	NA	CAIGQGSVGEKLFF	TGTGCCATAGGACAGGGATCAGTCGGTGAAAAACTGTTTTTT
TRBV9	TRBJ2-3	NA	NA	CASSPRGGVSTDTQYF	TGTGCCAGCTCCCCCCGTGGAGGCGTTAGCACAGATACGCAGTATTTT
TRBV7-8	TRBJ1-5	TRBD1	NA	CASSSMLDRFSNQPQHF	TGTGCCAGCAGCTCAATGCTGGACAGGTTTAGTAATCAGCCCCAGCATTTT
TRBV20-1	TRBJ2-5	NA	NA	CSASGRNQETQYF	TGCAGTGCTAGTGGCAGGAACCAAGAGACCCAGTACTTC
TRBV5-1	TRBJ2-3	TRBD2	NA	CASSAGLRQDTQYF	TGCGCCAGCAGCGCGGGACTACGACAAGATACGCAGTATTTT
TRBV27	TRBJ1-6	NA	NA	CASRSTGQYSPLHF	TGTGCCAGCAGAAGTACAGGGCAGTATTCACCCCTCCACTTT
TRBV19	TRBJ1-5	NA	NA	CASSINIGGVQGNQPQHF	TGTGCCAGTAGTATAAACATTGGGGGGGTTCAGGGCAATCAGCCCCAGCATTTT
TRBV28	TRBJ2-7	TRBD1	NA	CASSPGQDSYEQYF	TGTGCCAGCAGCCCGGGACAGGACTCCTACGAGCAGTACTTC
TRBV7-3	TRBJ2-1	TRBD2	once	CASSLGLADYNEQFF	TGTGCCAGCAGCTTAGGGCTAGCGGACTACAATGAGCAGTTCTTC
TRBV7-2	TRBJ1-2	TRBD1	NA	CASSPDRGGGYTF	TGTGCCAGCAGCCCAGACAGGGGTGGTGGCTACACCTTC
TRBV7-2	TRBJ2-1	TRBD2	NA	CASSLSFGGRFDEQFF	TGTGCCAGCAGCTTATCCTTCGGCGGGAGGTTCGATGAGCAGTTCTTC
TRBV6-2/TRBV6-3	TRBJ2-6	NA	once	CASSATGRISGANVLTF	TGTGCCAGCAGTGCGACAGGCCGTATATCTGGGGCCAACGTCCTGACTTTC
TRBV5-1	TRBJ2-7	TRBD2	few	CASTLAGDSYEQYF	TGCGCCAGCACTTTAGCGGGGGACTCCTACGAGCAGTACTTC
TRBV19	TRBJ2-5	NA	NA	CASSPEGGKTQYF	TGTGCCAGTAGCCCGGAGGGTGGGAAGACCCAGTACTTC
TRBV5-5	TRBJ1-2	NA	few	CASSLGDKAYGYTF	TGTGCCAGCAGCTTGGGGGACAAAGCCTATGGCTACACCTTC
TRBV28	TRBJ1-4	NA	NA	CASSLAGATNEKLFF	TGTGCCAGCAGTTTAGCAGGGGCCACTAATGAAAAACTGTTTTTT
TRBV6-5	TRBJ2-3	TRBD2	NA	CASRTSGADTQYF	TGTGCCAGCAGAACTAGCGGGGCAGATACGCAGTATTTT
TRBV9	TRBJ2-3	TRBD1	NA	CASSPYRGGTDTQYF	TGTGCCAGCAGCCCCTACAGGGGTGGCACAGATACGCAGTATTTT
TRBV5-1	TRBJ1-3	NA	NA	CASSNTGSGNTIYF	TGCGCCAGCAGCAACACAGGGTCTGGAAACACCATATATTTT
TRBV28	TRBJ2-5	NA	few	CASTNQETQYF	TGTGCCAGCACCAACCAAGAGACCCAGTACTTC
TRBV5-4	TRBJ1-6	TRBD1	once	CASSLDRGNNSPLHF	TGTGCCAGCAGCTTGGACAGGGGTAATAATTCACCCCTCCACTTT
TRBV18	TRBJ1-4	NA	NA	CASSPGRGEKLFF	TGTGCCAGCTCACCGGGGAGAGGCGAAAAACTGTTTTTT
TRBV7-9	TRBJ1-5	TRBD1	NA	CASSQTGGNQPQHF	TGTGCCAGCAGCCAGACAGGGGGCAATCAGCCCCAGCATTTT
TRBV7-6	TRBJ1-2	NA	NA	CASSPTQGYGYTF	TGTGCCAGCAGCCCCACCCAGGGGTATGGCTACACCTTC
TRBV25-1	TRBJ1-2	TRBD1	NA	CASSDDHRGPRYGYTF	TGTGCCAGCAGTGATGACCACAGGGGGCCCCGCTATGGCTACACCTTC
TRBV16	TRBJ1-4	NA	NA	CASSQAGQLHNEKLFF	TGTGCCAGCAGCCAAGCCGGACAGTTGCACAATGAAAAACTGTTTTTT
TRBV15	TRBJ2-5	NA	NA	CATSRMMTGETQYF	TGTGCCACCAGCAGAATGATGACGGGAGAGACCCAGTACTTC
TRBV10-3	TRBJ1-2	TRBD1	NA	CATSGTGENYGYTF	TGTGCCACCTCCGGGACAGGTGAGAACTATGGCTACACCTTC
TRBV10-3	TRBJ2-3	TRBD2	NA	CATALPLAGLGDTQYF	TGTGCCACGGCACTTCCTCTAGCGGGACTTGGAGATACGCAGTATTTT
TRBV19	TRBJ1-1	TRBD1	NA	CASIPGGTDTEAFF	TGTGCCAGTATCCCAGGGGGCACCGACACTGAAGCTTTCTTT